These 20 T cell receptor beta chains were all obtained from the same sample, sequenced in a study of blood T cell repertoires in COVID-19. Profiling relied on immunoSEQ multiplex PCR, and the TCRdb table lists in-frame clones only, not all of them. The table lists 250,000 to 350,000 clones, under 90% of them singletons. Sequencing was carried out using peripheral blood. These receptors were taken from a woman in her twenties or thirties with COVID-19, enrolled during active disease.

The chain links TRBV10-2 to TRBJ2-7, with a possible D match to TRBD1 (5 bases). The CDR3 totals 12 residues. Germline CDR1 is WSHSY and CDR2 is SAAADI. Deletions cut 2 bases from V and 9 bases from J, with 11 bases between. The CDR3 region is CASSEDSVGQYF. The CDR3 DNA is TGCGCCAGCAGTGAGGACAGTGTGGGGCAGTACTTC.

V is TRBV18 and J is TRBJ1-1, with unresolved D. This CDR3 is 15 amino acids long. The ends were cut back, 3 bases at V and 2 bases at J, with 13 bases in the middle. Germline V gives CDR1 KGHSH, CDR2 LQKENI. CDR3 residues: CASSPSLGRNTEAFF. The CDR3 coding sequence is TGTGCCAGCTCACCTTCCTTGGGCCGAAACACTGAAGCTTTCTTT. Combining the CDR3 with reference TRBV18 and TRBJ1-1 gives the whole variable domain NAGVMQNPRHLVRRRGQEARLRCSPMKGHSHVYWYRQLPEEGLKFMVYLQKENIIDESGMPKERFSAEFPKEGPSILRIQQVVRGDSAAYFCASSPSLGRNTEAFFGQGTRLTVV.

The chain joins TRBV5-1 to TRBJ2-5, with D possibly matching TRBD1 (5 bases). CDR3 length: 14 amino acids. Germline V gives CDR1 SGHRS, CDR2 YFSETQ. With 0 bases removed from V and 1 base from J, the gap between germline ends came to 7 bases. The CDR3 protein is CASSLEQAQETQYF. Written as DNA, the CDR3 is TGCGCCAGCAGCTTGGAACAGGCCCAAGAGACCCAGTACTTC.

This clone occurred many times. The CDR3 DNA is TGTGCCAGCAGCCACGGGGAGAACCAGCCCCAGCATTTT. This gives the protein CASSHGENQPQHF. The V call is TRBV12-3 or TRBV12-4, the J call TRBJ1-5, with D uncertain. Between the trimmed V and J ends, which lost 6 bases and 7 bases, there was a span of 13 bases. This CDR3 comprises 13 residues.

This clone was counted only a few times. The V and J genes are TRBV6-5 and TRBJ1-1; 8 bases fit TRBD1. Germline V gene sequence: CDR1 MNHEY, CDR2 SVGAGI. V was clipped by 3 bases and J by 1 base; unmatched bases: 7. The length of the CDR3 is 16 residues. The CDR3, as DNA: TGTGCCAGCAGTTATTGGGGGACAGGTCCGAACACTGAAGCTTTCTTT. This sequence encodes CASSYWGTGPNTEAFF.

The rearrangement links TRBV30 to TRBJ2-1; tentative D call: TRBD2 (5 bases). Trimming took 4 bases from V and 6 from J, leaving 10 bases between them. CDR1 is GTSNPN, CDR2 SVGIG, per germline (reference sequence). This CDR3 has 12 residues. For the CDR3, the DNA is TGTGCCTGGACCGGGGAGTCCAATGAGCAGTTCTTC. Translated: CAWTGESNEQFF.

This chain joins TRBV6-1 and TRBJ1-5; the D gene is possibly TRBD1 (5 bases). CDR3 length: 14 amino acids. The germline CDR1 and CDR2 sequences are MNHNS and SASEGT. Trimming took 0 bases from V and 9 from J, leaving 12 bases between them. CDR3 in amino acids: CASSEAGQVLPQHF. The CDR3 DNA follows: TGTGCCAGCAGTGAAGCGGGGCAGGTCTTGCCCCAGCATTTT.

The V gene is TRBV18, the J gene TRBJ2-1, with 12 bases identical to TRBD2. Germline CDR1 is KGHSH and CDR2 is LQKENI. J was trimmed by 6 bases and V by 0 bases; bases with no gene match: 3. The length of the CDR3 is 16 residues. CDR3 coding DNA: TGTGCCAGCTCACCACCGACTAGCGGGGGTATCAATGAGCAGTTCTTC. It codes for CASSPPTSGGINEQFF.

The gene calls are TRBV30 and TRBJ1-3, with 8 bases matching TRBD1. The germline gives CDR1 GTSNPN, CDR2 SVGIG (reference sequence). This CDR3 comprises 14 residues. The junction had 4 bases not matched to a gene; V was cut back by 3 bases and J by 3 bases. CDR3 in DNA: TGTGCCTGGAGGACAGGGGCGCTTGGAAACACCATATATTTT. It yields the protein CAWRTGALGNTIYF.

This clone was detected only once. The chain couples TRBV3-1 (or the pseudogene TRBV3-2) to TRBJ1-6, with D tentatively TRBD1 (6 bases). Between the trimmed V and J ends, which lost 4 bases and 7 bases, there was a span of 14 bases. Germline V gene lookup returns CDR1 LGHDT and CDR2 YNNKEL (reference sequence). The CDR3 runs 15 residues. The CDR3, as DNA: TGTGCCAGCAGCCTCCGGGCAGGGGACAATTCACCCCTCCACTTT. Its translation is CASSLRAGDNSPLHF.

The V and J genes are TRBV13 and TRBJ2-1, with D possibly being TRBD2 (7 bases). The CDR3 loop spans 14 amino acids. Germline V gene lookup returns CDR1 PRHDT and CDR2 FYEKMQ (reference sequence). The germline V and J ends were trimmed by 0 bases and 9 bases, with 12 bases remaining between them. CDR3 residues: CASSLGSGGSEQFF. CDR3 DNA: TGTGCCAGCAGCTTAGGCTCGGGGGGCAGTGAGCAGTTCTTC.

The rearrangement links TRBV5-1 to TRBJ2-1; the D gene is possibly TRBD2 (6 bases). The CDR3 has 16 amino acids. CDR1 is SGHRS and CDR2 is YFSETQ in the germline V gene. The V end lost 0 bases, the J end lost 6 bases, and 16 bases lay between the germline ends. CDR3 residues: CASSLAGPAGFNEQFF. DNA of the CDR3: TGCGCCAGCAGCTTGGCCGGACCCGCGGGGTTCAATGAGCAGTTCTTC.

This chain links TRBV7-2 with TRBJ1-5; D remains unclear. V lost 1 base and J lost 7, with 14 bases in between. The CDR3 spans 15 residues. CDR1 is SGHTA and CDR2 is FQGNSA in the germline V gene. The chain's CDR3 is CASSLVAGSGQPQHF. CDR3 nucleotide sequence: TGTGCCAGCAGCTTAGTAGCAGGATCGGGGCAGCCCCAGCATTTT.

V gene TRBV7-6 combines with J gene TRBJ1-2; D might be TRBD1 (5 bases). Germline V gene lookup returns CDR1 SGHVS and CDR2 FNYEAQ. V gave up 0 bases and J gave up 7 bases, with 15 bases separating them. The CDR3 contains 15 residues. CDR3 nucleotide sequence: TGTGCCAGCAGCTTAGCGCGTGGAGGGGAAGGTGGCTACACCTTC. Translating it yields CASSLARGGEGGYTF.

The J gene is TRBJ2-7, the V gene TRBV5-1; D not certain. V gave up 4 bases and J gave up 3 bases, with 8 bases separating them. Germline V gene lookup returns CDR1 SGHRS and CDR2 YFSETQ. The CDR3 totals 12 residues. The CDR3 DNA reads as TGCGCCAGCAGCGACACAGACTACGAGCAGTACTTC. It specifies CASSDTDYEQYF.

CDR3 sequence (DNA): TGTGCCATCAGGACACAGAACACTGAAGCTTTCTTT. Translation: CAIRTQNTEAFF. The J gene is TRBJ1-1, the V gene TRBV10-3; D is uncertain. The length of the CDR3 is 12 residues. Trimming removed 6 bases at V and 1 base at J, with 6 bases between. CDR1 and CDR2 from the germline V gene are ENHRY and SYGVKD.

In regard to this clone: Other DNA variants within this sample encode the same CDR3. This chain connects TRBV12-3 or TRBV12-4 to TRBJ1-3; a weak D match, TRBD1 (6 bases). V was trimmed by 8 bases and J by 3 bases, leaving 11 bases between them. The CDR3 consists of 13 residues. The CDR3: CASSNRDGNTIYF. In DNA form, the CDR3 reads TGTGCCAGCTCTAACAGGGATGGAAACACCATATATTTT.

The chain is built from TRBV5-1 and TRBJ2-2, with 8 bases fitting TRBD1. The germline V gene encodes CDR1 SGHRS and CDR2 YFSETQ. The CDR3 has 15 residues. The V segment lost 5 bases and the J segment 3 bases; nucleotides outside the gene matches: 6. This CDR3 reads CASSWNRGDTGELFF. CDR3 coding DNA: TGCGCCAGCAGTTGGAACAGGGGGGACACCGGGGAGCTGTTTTTT.

The V call is TRBV5-1, the J call TRBJ2-1; the match to TRBD1 covers 8 bases. CDR1 is SGHRS, CDR2 YFSETQ, per germline. V gave up 5 bases and J gave up 9 bases; unmatched junction bases: 7. The CDR3 extends over 13 amino acids. CDR3 nucleotides: TGCGCCAGCAGTTTTACAGGGGGTCCTGAGCAGTTCTTC. It translates to CASSFTGGPEQFF.

The rearrangement uses TRBV29-1 and TRBJ2-1, with 13 bases matching TRBD2. Germline V gene sequence: CDR1 SQVTM, CDR2 ANQGSEA. Trimming took 7 bases from V and 3 from J; bases not matched to a gene: 3. The CDR3 totals 14 residues. CDR3 sequence: CSGLAGGVYNEQFF. The CDR3, as DNA: TGCAGCGGACTAGCGGGAGGTGTCTACAATGAGCAGTTCTTC.